The 30 T cell receptor beta chains below were found in one sample sequenced in a study of T cell responses to AZD1222 COVID-19 vaccine. The table came from immunoSEQ multiplex PCR; TCRdb's copy has only in-frame clones and leaves some out. The sample lists some 200,000 clones, 91% seen once, with less than 2% in the top ten. The sample was peripheral blood, taken 28 days after the second AZD1222 dose. The receptor source for this set is an adult who received the AZD1222 COVID-19 vaccine.

The rearrangement joins TRBV5-4 to TRBJ2-1, with 8 bases that match TRBD2. From germline, CDR1 is SGHNT and CDR2 YYREEE (reference sequence). This CDR3 is built from 15 residues. V trimming: 4 bases; J trimming: 4 bases; junction bases outside the gene matches: 7. The CDR3 DNA sequence: TGTGCCAGCAGCGCCAGCGGGAGAGGGTACAATGAGCAGTTCTTC. Translated, it gives CASSASGRGYNEQFF.

CDR3 region: CASSQGDTQYF. CDR3 coding DNA: TGTGCCAGCAGCCAAGGGGATACGCAGTATTTT. This rearrangement joins TRBV11-2 to TRBJ2-3; the D is unclear. CDR1 and CDR2 (germline): SGHAT, FQNNGV. Trimming took off 5 bases at V and 6 bases at J, with 6 bases between the two ends. The CDR3 loop spans 11 amino acids.

This CDR3 is CASSPERGSQPQHF. The CDR3 nucleotides are TGCGCCAGCAGCCCGGAGAGGGGTAGTCAGCCCCAGCATTTT. This rearrangement joins TRBV10-1 to TRBJ1-5; D is possibly TRBD1 (5 bases). V lost 6 bases, J lost 6 bases, and 15 bases lay in between. The germline gives CDR1 WNHNN, CDR2 SYGVQD (reference sequence). CDR3 length: 14 residues.

This clone appeared a single time. The chain has TRBV27 and TRBJ2-7; D could derive from TRBD1 or TRBD2 (5 bases each). Trimming took 4 bases from V and 5 from J, leaving 21 bases between them. CDR1 and CDR2 (germline): MNHEY, SMNVEV (reference sequence). This CDR3 spans 16 amino acids. The CDR3 spells CASSSPGRTGRDEQYF. For the CDR3, the DNA is TGTGCCAGCAGTTCTCCAGGGAGAACCGGGCGCGACGAGCAGTACTTC.

The chain links TRBV29-1 to TRBJ1-2; D possibly corresponds to TRBD1 (6 bases). Trimming stripped 7 bases from V and 2 bases from J, with 14 bases between. This CDR3 contains 13 residues. Germline V gene data show CDR1 as SQVTM and CDR2 as ANQGSEA. This chain's CDR3 is CSADDRLNYGYTF. CDR3 DNA sequence: TGCAGCGCCGACGACAGGCTAAACTATGGCTACACCTTC.

The chain couples TRBV7-3 to TRBJ2-5, with 10 bases identical to TRBD1. Germline V gene data show CDR1 as SGHTA and CDR2 as FQGTGA. CDR3 size: 16 residues. V shed 0 bases and J 5 bases; nucleotides not matched to a gene: 6. DNA of the CDR3: TGTGCCAGCAGCTTAACGGGGACAGGGGATAGGGAGACCCAGTACTTC. Its translation: CASSLTGTGDRETQYF.

For this clone: Relative to the germline gene, one junction end is altered; a read error may explain this. This chain links TRBV5-6 with TRBJ1-3; possible D gene TRBD1, 5 bases. The CDR3 extends over 14 amino acids. From germline, CDR1 is SGHDT and CDR2 YYEEEE. CDR3 in amino acids: CASSFSAPSGGMLF. Here the CDR3 DNA reads TGTGCCAGCAGCTTCTCCGCTCCGAGCGGGGGAATGTTGTTT. The full variable domain, completed using reference TRBV5-6 and TRBJ1-3, is DAGVTQSPTHLIKTRGQQVTLRCSPKSGHDTVSWYQQALGQGPQFIFQYYEEEERQRGNFPDRFSGHQFPNYSSELNVNALLLGDSALYLCASSFSAPSGGMLFGEGSWLTVV.

This chain joins TRBV6-6 and TRBJ2-2; perhaps TRBD1 as D (5 bases). Looked up from germline, CDR1 is MNHNY and CDR2 is SVGAGI (reference sequence). The CDR3 runs 13 residues. Trimming left V 0 bases short and J 15 bases short, with 14 bases between. The CDR3 region has the DNA TGTGCCAGCAGTTACTCAGGGGAATCCGAGTTGTTTTTT. Protein sequence: CASSYSGESELFF.

The gene calls are TRBV5-1 and TRBJ1-5; TRBD1 aligns across 7 bases. Germline lookup yields CDR1 SGHRS and CDR2 YFSETQ. Trimming removed 3 bases from V and 5 bases from J; junction bases left unmatched: 5. The CDR3 length is 14 residues. CDR3 protein: CASSSRDSHQPQHF. In nucleotides, the CDR3 is TGCGCCAGCAGCTCCCGGGACAGCCATCAGCCCCAGCATTTT.

V usage is TRBV2 and J usage is TRBJ2-1, with D uncertain. V was clipped by 6 bases and J by 6 bases, with 15 bases between them. The germline V gene encodes CDR1 SNHLY and CDR2 FYNNEI. The CDR3 length is 14 residues. CDR3 region: CASRPRPRFNEQFF. CDR3 nucleotides: TGTGCCAGCAGGCCCCGTCCCAGGTTCAATGAGCAGTTCTTC.

This clone was counted a single time. J is TRBJ2-3 and V is TRBV5-8; D ambiguous. Germline CDR1 reads SGHTS; CDR2 reads YDEGEE. The CDR3 is made up of 14 amino acids. With 0 bases removed from V and 4 bases from J, the gap between germline ends came to 9 bases. The CDR3 nucleotides are TGTGCCAGCAGCTTGGGCGGCCCGCCAGATACGCAGTATTTT. Translating gives CASSLGGPPDTQYF.

V and J are TRBV19 and TRBJ2-7; possibly TRBD1 for D (8 bases). This CDR3 region has 14 residues. From germline, CDR1 is LNHDA and CDR2 SQIVND (reference sequence). With 6 bases removed from V and 2 bases from J, the gap between germline ends came to 14 bases. The DNA for the CDR3 is TGTGCCAGTAGCCGGACAGGGAGGGCCTACGAGCAGTACTTC. As protein: CASSRTGRAYEQYF.

A single count supports this clone. The chain carries TRBV18 and TRBJ1-2; weak D call: TRBD1 (5 bases). There are 14 residues in the CDR3. Germline V gives CDR1 KGHSH, CDR2 LQKENI. Trimming left V 3 bases short and J 3 bases short, with 11 bases between. CDR3 sequence: CASSPTVTYYGYTF. The CDR3 DNA reads as TGTGCCAGCTCACCGACAGTTACGTACTATGGCTACACCTTC.

This clone has only one observation. The junction and the germline gene differ at one end; a read error may be behind it. The chain carries TRBV3-1 (or the pseudogene TRBV3-2) and TRBJ2-6, with 9 bases lining up with TRBD1. The V gene's germline CDR1 is LGHDT and CDR2 YNNKEL (reference sequence). This CDR3 has 19 residues. This CDR3 reads CARSQGGGQGTAGANVLTF. Here the CDR3 DNA reads TGTGCCCGCAGCCAAGGGGGGGGACAGGGTACTGCTGGGGCCAACGTCCTGACTTTC.

V gene TRBV21-1 combines with J gene TRBJ2-2; no DNA check was done on the table's D call, TRBD2. TRBV21-1 is annotated as a pseudogene. The CDR3 covers 15 residues. The CDR3 DNA reads as TGTGCCAGCAACCCGAGGGCAGGTCGCGCCGGGGAGCTGTTTTTT. Amino acid sequence: CASNPRAGRAGELFF.

The chain is built from TRBV6-2 or TRBV6-3 and TRBJ1-5; 8 nucleotides align to TRBD1. V lost 0 bases, J lost 9 bases, and 10 bases stayed unmatched. This CDR3 has 16 residues. Germline assignment: CDR1 MNHEY and CDR2 SVGEGT. CDR3 coding DNA: TGTGCCAGCAGTTACTCAGAGGACAGGGCGAGGAGGCCCCAGCATTTT. Its protein product is CASSYSEDRARRPQHF.

This sequence joins TRBV5-4 and TRBJ1-3; D is unresolved. The ends were cut back, 0 bases at V and 3 bases at J, with 16 bases in the middle. This CDR3 is 17 amino acids long. Germline V gives CDR1 SGHNT, CDR2 YYREEE (reference sequence). The CDR3 sequence: CASSLAGSHLGGNTIYF. CDR3 bases: TGTGCCAGCAGCTTGGCCGGAAGTCATCTAGGTGGAAACACCATATATTTT. The variable domain in full, with the rest retrieved from reference TRBV5-4 and TRBJ1-3, is ETGVTQSPTHLIKTRGQQVTLRCSSQSGHNTVSWYQQALGQGPQFIFQYYREEENGRGNFPPRFSGLQFPNYSSELNVNALELDDSALYLCASSLAGSHLGGNTIYFGEGSWLTVV.

The chain links TRBV30 to TRBJ1-1; D might be TRBD1 (5 bases). Trimming cost V 5 bases and J 5 bases, with 9 bases left between them. The germline CDR1 and CDR2 sequences are GTSNPN and SVGIG (reference sequence). This CDR3 has 11 residues. CDR3 bases: TGTGCCTGGGGGGGGGTTACTGAAGCTTTCTTT. Amino acids: CAWGGVTEAFF.

The chain links TRBV7-9 to TRBJ1-1; no clear D. The CDR3 has 11 amino acids. CDR1 and CDR2 from the germline V gene are SEHNR and FQNEAQ (reference sequence). V shed 2 bases and J shed 9 bases, with 7 bases lying between them. The CDR3, as DNA: TGTGCCAGCAGCTTATTGGGCCAAGCTTTCTTT. The encoded protein is CASSLLGQAFF.

The J gene is TRBJ2-2, the V gene TRBV6-5; D unclear. The V and J ends lost 9 bases and 4 bases respectively, with 9 bases between them. CDR1 MNHEY and CDR2 SVGAGI come from the germline V gene. The length of the CDR3 is 12 residues. The CDR3 DNA sequence: TGTGCCAGTGATAGTGGCACCGGGGAGCTGTTTTTT. This translates into CASDSGTGELFF.

The V call is TRBV6-5, the J call TRBJ2-7, with D possibly being TRBD1 (6 bases). Trimming cost V 6 bases and J 2 bases, with 14 bases left between them. Looked up from germline, CDR1 is MNHEY and CDR2 is SVGAGI. The CDR3 contains 14 residues. This CDR3 reads CASSQADSAYEQYF. CDR3 sequence (DNA): TGTGCCAGCAGCCAGGCGGACAGCGCCTACGAGCAGTACTTC.

This clone appeared once. The genes are TRBV7-9 and TRBJ1-2; D might be TRBD1 (5 bases). From germline, CDR1 is SEHNR and CDR2 FQNEAQ (reference sequence). The CDR3 has 14 residues. Trimming left V 6 bases short and J 3 bases short, with 14 bases between. CDR3 coding DNA: TGTGCCAGCAGAAGGGGCGAAGTGGACTATGGCTACACCTTC. Its protein is CASRRGEVDYGYTF.

This clone has only one observation. This chain connects TRBV6-5 to TRBJ1-6, with unresolved D. The CDR3 extends over 13 amino acids. V lost 8 bases and J lost 0, with 5 bases in between. Looked up from germline, CDR1 is MNHEY and CDR2 is SVGAGI. The CDR3 protein is CASSISYNSPLHF. The CDR3 region has the DNA TGTGCCAGCTCGATCTCCTATAATTCACCCCTCCACTTT.

This chain connects TRBV18 to TRBJ2-1; no clear D gene. CDR1 and CDR2 (germline): KGHSH, LQKENI. The ends were cut back, 3 bases at V and 6 bases at J, with 6 bases in the middle. CDR3 length equals 12 residues. CDR3 nucleotide sequence: TGTGCCAGCTCACCGGATGTCAATGAGCAGTTCTTC. Translated: CASSPDVNEQFF.

The V gene is TRBV5-1, the J gene TRBJ1-1; perhaps TRBD1 as D (6 bases). Trimming took 1 base from V and 1 from J, leaving 8 bases between them. The CDR3 consists of 14 residues. The germline CDR1 and CDR2 sequences are SGHRS and YFSETQ. CDR3 protein: CASSLSGANTEAFF. CDR3 DNA: TGCGCCAGCAGCTTGTCAGGGGCGAACACTGAAGCTTTCTTT.

The chain combines TRBV7-2 with TRBJ1-1, with 7 positions matching TRBD1. The CDR3 length is 15 residues. Per the germline V gene, CDR1 is SGHTA and CDR2 is FQGNSA. The trim removed 5 bases at V and 1 base at J, leaving 7 bases unmatched. CDR3 sequence (DNA): TGTGCCAGCAGCCCACGACAGGGACCGAACACTGAAGCTTTCTTT. Translation: CASSPRQGPNTEAFF.

This rearrangement joins TRBV14 to TRBJ2-3, with D uncertain. The CDR3 runs to 17 residues. Germline-derived CDR1 and CDR2 are SGHDN and FVKESK. Trimming shortened V by 0 bases and J by 2 bases, and 15 bases separated the two germline ends. CDR3 region: CASSQDGSQTFTDTQYF. The CDR3 coding sequence is TGTGCCAGCAGCCAAGATGGTAGTCAGACCTTCACAGATACGCAGTATTTT.

The DNA of the CDR3 is TGTGCCAGTACCAAAGGGACTTCGGCGAGGGCTTTCTTT. It translates to CASTKGTSARAFF. The chain recombines TRBV19 with TRBJ1-1; maybe TRBD1 (5 bases). V lost 7 bases to trimming and J lost 11 bases, with 20 bases between them. CDR3 length equals 13 residues. CDR1 is LNHDA and CDR2 is SQIVND in the germline V gene (reference sequence).

This clone showed up just once. The V and J genes are TRBV5-4 and TRBJ2-7; 9 nucleotides align to TRBD1. Germline lookup yields CDR1 SGHNT and CDR2 YYREEE (reference sequence). The CDR3 sequence is 15 residues long. V lost 0 bases, J lost 1 base, and 2 bases stayed unmatched. The CDR3 here is CASSLAGTGSYEQYF. In DNA, the CDR3 is TGTGCCAGCAGCTTGGCCGGGACAGGGTCCTACGAGCAGTACTTC.

V gene TRBV3-1 (or the pseudogene TRBV3-2) combines with J gene TRBJ1-3; D not certain. Germline V CDR1 and CDR2: LGHDT, YNNKEL (reference sequence). Trimming removed 0 bases from V and 5 bases from J, with 14 bases in between. CDR3 length equals 16 residues. CDR3 sequence: CASSQDNGPTRNTIYF. As DNA, the CDR3 is TGTGCCAGCAGCCAAGATAACGGGCCAACACGAAACACCATATATTTT.